A selection of T cell receptor beta chains follows, all from one sample in a study of early T cells in non-severe SARS-CoV-2 infection. TCRdb redid the calling of the 5' RACE reads with MiXCR, one entry per CDR3 protein. The sample records some 120,000 distinct CDR3 sequences, under 15% being singletons. The sample was whole blood. The receptors stem from an adult who was a healthcare worker with PCR-confirmed SARS-CoV-2 infection or an uninfected control (not recorded which). CDR3s include the opening cysteine and the closing phenylalanine or tryptophan. The D gene is left open where the match is weak. Size values are once, few and many counts, or a class for expanded clones, and some rows have none.

j_call: TRBJ2-3; clone_size: .; v_call: TRBV5-1; d_call: .; cdr3_aa: CASRSGPSTDTQYF; cdr3_nt: TGCGCCAGCCGGAGCGGGCCCAGCACAGATACGCAGTATTTT
j_call: TRBJ1-1; clone_size: few; v_call: TRBV6-5; d_call: TRBD1; cdr3_aa: CASSSRQGATEAFF; cdr3_nt: TGTGCCAGCAGTTCGCGACAGGGGGCCACTGAAGCTTTCTTT
j_call: TRBJ1-1; clone_size: .; v_call: TRBV10-3; d_call: TRBD1; cdr3_aa: CAISEEAGGFTEAFF; cdr3_nt: TGTGCCATCAGTGAGGAGGCAGGGGGTTTCACTGAAGCTTTCTTT
j_call: TRBJ2-7; clone_size: .; v_call: TRBV18; d_call: .; cdr3_aa: CASSPPGGGYEQYF; cdr3_nt: TGTGCCAGCTCACCACCTGGGGGCGGCTACGAGCAGTACTTC
j_call: TRBJ2-1; clone_size: .; v_call: TRBV7-6; d_call: .; cdr3_aa: CASSGQQNNEQFF; cdr3_nt: TGTGCCAGCAGCGGACAGCAGAACAATGAGCAGTTCTTC
j_call: TRBJ1-6; clone_size: .; v_call: TRBV5-1; d_call: .; cdr3_aa: CASSQDLATNSPLHF; cdr3_nt: TGCGCCAGCAGCCAGGACCTAGCGACGAATTCACCCCTCCACTTT
j_call: TRBJ1-5; clone_size: few; v_call: TRBV10-3; d_call: TRBD1; cdr3_aa: CAIGDRENQPQHF; cdr3_nt: TGTGCCATCGGAGACAGGGAAAATCAGCCCCAGCATTTT
j_call: TRBJ2-1; clone_size: few; v_call: TRBV19; d_call: TRBD2; cdr3_aa: CASRTRGGRNEQFF; cdr3_nt: TGTGCCAGTAGAACCCGGGGGGGCAGGAATGAGCAGTTCTTC
j_call: TRBJ1-2; clone_size: many; v_call: TRBV20-1; d_call: .; cdr3_aa: CSAAGGGYGYTF; cdr3_nt: TGCAGTGCTGCTGGGGGAGGCTATGGCTACACCTTC
j_call: TRBJ2-7; clone_size: few; v_call: TRBV7-9; d_call: .; cdr3_aa: CASSSRGYYEQYF; cdr3_nt: TGTGCCAGCAGCTCCAGGGGCTACTACGAGCAGTACTTC
j_call: TRBJ2-2; clone_size: .; v_call: TRBV13; d_call: TRBD1; cdr3_aa: CASTGGQGYTGELFF; cdr3_nt: TGTGCCAGCACTGGGGGACAGGGGTACACCGGGGAGCTGTTTTTT
j_call: TRBJ1-1; clone_size: few; v_call: TRBV4-1; d_call: .; cdr3_aa: CASSQAGSTEAFF; cdr3_nt: TGCGCCAGCAGCCAAGCCGGGAGCACTGAAGCTTTCTTT
j_call: TRBJ2-3; clone_size: few; v_call: TRBV4-1; d_call: .; cdr3_aa: CASSQVGTPGDTQYF; cdr3_nt: TGCGCCAGCAGCCAGGTTGGCACCCCGGGGGATACGCAGTATTTT
j_call: TRBJ2-4; clone_size: few; v_call: TRBV5-6; d_call: TRBD2; cdr3_aa: CASSSTGTSGTIAKNIQYF; cdr3_nt: TGTGCCAGCAGCTCCACCGGGACTAGCGGGACTATAGCCAAAAACATTCAGTACTTC
j_call: TRBJ1-2; clone_size: few; v_call: TRBV7-9; d_call: .; cdr3_aa: CASTSVQAGYGYTF; cdr3_nt: TGTGCCAGCACTTCCGTACAGGCGGGCTATGGCTACACCTTC
j_call: TRBJ1-1; clone_size: .; v_call: TRBV7-9; d_call: .; cdr3_aa: CASSFRQGGRMNTEAFF; cdr3_nt: TGTGCCAGCAGCTTCCGACAAGGGGGGAGGATGAACACTGAAGCTTTCTTT
j_call: TRBJ2-7; clone_size: few; v_call: TRBV3-1; d_call: .; cdr3_aa: CASSQSQGYEQYF; cdr3_nt: TGTGCCAGCAGCCAATCCCAGGGCTACGAGCAGTACTTC
j_call: TRBJ2-5; clone_size: .; v_call: TRBV29-1; d_call: .; cdr3_aa: CSVEGDTLQQTQYF; cdr3_nt: TGCAGCGTTGAAGGGGACACTCTACAACAGACCCAGTACTTC
j_call: TRBJ1-4; clone_size: .; v_call: TRBV5-4; d_call: .; cdr3_aa: CASSKSPQGNEKLFF; cdr3_nt: TGTGCCAGCAGCAAATCCCCCCAAGGAAACGAAAAACTGTTTTTT
j_call: TRBJ1-1; clone_size: .; v_call: TRBV27; d_call: .; cdr3_aa: CASSLWGDAVNEAFF; cdr3_nt: TGTGCCAGCAGTTTATGGGGCGATGCCGTTAATGAAGCTTTCTTT
j_call: TRBJ2-6; clone_size: few; v_call: TRBV20-1; d_call: .; cdr3_aa: CSVRDTGTSLSGANVLTF; cdr3_nt: TGCAGTGTGAGGGATACCGGGACAAGCCTCTCTGGGGCCAACGTCCTGACTTTC
j_call: TRBJ1-6; clone_size: .; v_call: TRBV30; d_call: .; cdr3_aa: CAWSPTGFNSPLHF; cdr3_nt: TGTGCCTGGAGTCCCACAGGGTTCAATTCACCCCTCCACTTT
j_call: TRBJ2-1; clone_size: .; v_call: TRBV7-9; d_call: TRBD2; cdr3_aa: CASSLAGTRASEQFF; cdr3_nt: TGTGCCAGCAGCTTAGCGGGGACTAGGGCAAGTGAGCAGTTCTTC
j_call: TRBJ1-2; clone_size: many; v_call: TRBV11-2; d_call: .; cdr3_aa: CASTDRFEGYTF; cdr3_nt: TGTGCCAGCACAGACAGGTTCGAGGGCTACACCTTC
j_call: TRBJ2-3; clone_size: .; v_call: TRBV2; d_call: TRBD1; cdr3_aa: CATYSTGVSTDTQYF; cdr3_nt: TGTGCCACCTATTCGACAGGGGTCAGTACAGATACGCAGTATTTT
j_call: TRBJ2-5; clone_size: .; v_call: TRBV20-1; d_call: .; cdr3_aa: CSAIKGLQETQYF; cdr3_nt: TGCAGTGCTATCAAAGGCCTTCAAGAGACCCAGTACTTC
j_call: TRBJ2-3; clone_size: .; v_call: TRBV29-1; d_call: .; cdr3_aa: CSVEDLDTQYF; cdr3_nt: TGCAGCGTTGAAGATCTAGATACGCAGTATTTT
j_call: TRBJ1-2; clone_size: many; v_call: TRBV30; d_call: .; cdr3_aa: CAYGLSPNYGYTF; cdr3_nt: TGTGCCTACGGACTGTCACCTAACTATGGCTACACCTTC
j_call: TRBJ1-5; clone_size: few; v_call: TRBV20-1; d_call: .; cdr3_aa: CSARGSGENQPQHF; cdr3_nt: TGCAGTGCTAGAGGGTCAGGGGAGAATCAGCCCCAGCATTTT
j_call: TRBJ1-2; clone_size: .; v_call: TRBV3-1; d_call: .; cdr3_aa: CASSQEAGQSYGYTF; cdr3_nt: TGTGCCAGCAGCCAAGAAGCGGGGCAGAGCTATGGCTACACCTTC
j_call: TRBJ1-6; clone_size: many; v_call: TRBV2; d_call: TRBD1; cdr3_aa: CASSLTGTNSPLHF; cdr3_nt: TGTGCCAGCAGTCTGACAGGGACCAATTCACCCCTCCACTTT
j_call: TRBJ2-7; clone_size: many; v_call: TRBV11-2; d_call: .; cdr3_aa: CASSPLRRTETYEQYF; cdr3_nt: TGTGCCAGCAGCCCGCTTCGCCGGACAGAGACCTACGAGCAGTACTTC
j_call: TRBJ1-1; clone_size: .; v_call: TRBV7-3; d_call: .; cdr3_aa: CASSLTGQSNTEAFF; cdr3_nt: TGTGCCAGCAGCTTAACGGGGCAATCGAACACTGAAGCTTTCTTT
j_call: TRBJ1-4; clone_size: .; v_call: TRBV27; d_call: .; cdr3_aa: CASSSSYRETGEKLFF; cdr3_nt: TGTGCCAGCAGTTCATCATACAGGGAGACAGGTGAAAAACTGTTTTTT
j_call: TRBJ2-2; clone_size: few; v_call: TRBV11-1; d_call: TRBD1; cdr3_aa: CASSPPGQGSTGELFF; cdr3_nt: TGTGCCAGCAGCCCGCCCGGACAGGGATCCACCGGGGAGCTGTTTTTT
j_call: TRBJ1-6; clone_size: few; v_call: TRBV5-4; d_call: .; cdr3_aa: CASSLAGVNRNSPLHF; cdr3_nt: TGTGCCAGCAGCTTGGCCGGCGTCAATCGGAATTCACCCCTCCACTTT
j_call: TRBJ2-3; clone_size: few; v_call: TRBV7-9; d_call: .; cdr3_aa: CASSLVPDIAQYF; cdr3_nt: TGTGCCAGCAGCTTAGTTCCGGACATCGCGCAGTATTTT
j_call: TRBJ2-5; clone_size: .; v_call: TRBV6-2/TRBV6-3; d_call: TRBD1; cdr3_aa: CASKSGQGLETQYF; cdr3_nt: TGTGCCAGCAAATCGGGACAGGGGTTGGAGACCCAGTACTTC
j_call: TRBJ1-6; clone_size: .; v_call: TRBV6-5; d_call: TRBD1; cdr3_aa: CASSKSRGTGNSPLHF; cdr3_nt: TGTGCCAGCAGCAAAAGTCGGGGGACAGGAAATTCACCCCTCCACTTT
j_call: TRBJ2-3; clone_size: .; v_call: TRBV29-1; d_call: TRBD2; cdr3_aa: CSVGKRGGRAQYF; cdr3_nt: TGCAGCGTTGGAAAGCGGGGGGGCCGGGCGCAGTATTTT
j_call: TRBJ1-1; clone_size: .; v_call: TRBV4-1; d_call: TRBD1; cdr3_aa: CASSQRQGGGVNTEAFF; cdr3_nt: TGCGCCAGCAGCCAAAGACAGGGGGGTGGGGTGAACACTGAAGCTTTCTTT
j_call: TRBJ1-1; clone_size: .; v_call: TRBV18; d_call: .; cdr3_aa: CASSPGFMNTEAFF; cdr3_nt: TGTGCCAGCTCACCCGGCTTTATGAACACTGAAGCTTTCTTT
j_call: TRBJ2-1; clone_size: .; v_call: TRBV7-8; d_call: .; cdr3_aa: CASSLGRLSGGYEQFF; cdr3_nt: TGTGCCAGCAGCTTAGGTCGACTGAGTGGCGGCTATGAGCAGTTCTTC
j_call: TRBJ2-1; clone_size: .; v_call: TRBV7-9; d_call: .; cdr3_aa: CASSIPRVLGDEQFF; cdr3_nt: TGTGCCAGCAGCATCCCCCGGGTCCTAGGCGATGAGCAGTTCTTC
j_call: TRBJ1-1; clone_size: few; v_call: TRBV20-1; d_call: .; cdr3_aa: CSASPRGVGTEAFF; cdr3_nt: TGCAGTGCTAGCCCTCGAGGCGTAGGGACTGAAGCTTTCTTT
j_call: TRBJ2-7; clone_size: few; v_call: TRBV29-1; d_call: TRBD1; cdr3_aa: CSVGSTGTGGGEQYF; cdr3_nt: TGCAGCGTTGGTTCCACCGGGACAGGGGGAGGCGAGCAGTACTTC
j_call: TRBJ1-1; clone_size: .; v_call: TRBV5-4; d_call: .; cdr3_aa: CASSSSRENTEAFF; cdr3_nt: TGTGCCAGCAGTTCGTCCCGGGAGAACACTGAAGCTTTCTTT
j_call: TRBJ2-5; clone_size: .; v_call: TRBV18; d_call: .; cdr3_aa: CASSPNHFQETQYF; cdr3_nt: TGTGCCAGCTCACCCAATCACTTCCAAGAGACCCAGTACTTC